One sample yielded the 18 T cell receptor beta chains listed below, sequenced in a study of OX40 agonist ivuxolimab in advanced cancers. The data were produced by immunoSEQ multiplex PCR, yet TCRdb's version contains in-frame clones alone and is incomplete. The sample includes about 77,000 clones, 85% to 95% of them seen just once. The source material was CD4+ or CD8+ T cells sorted from blood, sampled in a trial of the OX40 agonist ivuxolimab. The receptors derive from an adult with an advanced solid tumor such as melanoma, head and neck, liver or kidney cancer.

The rearrangement uses TRBV27 and TRBJ2-3; D is uncertain. CDR1 is MNHEY and CDR2 is SMNVEV in the germline V gene (reference sequence). Trimming pared 2 bases from V and 3 bases from J, leaving 12 bases between. There are 15 residues in the CDR3. The CDR3 spells CASSLNWVRTDTQYF. CDR3 DNA sequence: TGTGCCAGCAGTTTAAATTGGGTCCGAACAGATACGCAGTATTTT.

The chain has TRBV5-1 and TRBJ1-1; D not certain. Germline CDR1 SGHRS, CDR2 YFSETQ. The CDR3 consists of 12 residues. V dropped 0 bases and J dropped 11 bases, with 11 bases sitting between them. Written as DNA, the CDR3 is TGCGCCAGCAGCTTGGAAGGGAAATGGGCTTTCTTT. It is translated as CASSLEGKWAFF.

In DNA, the CDR3 is TGTGCCAGCAGTCGACTAGGTTCCTACAATGAGCAGTTCTTC. Encoded protein: CASSRLGSYNEQFF. This chain joins TRBV27 and TRBJ2-1; possible D gene TRBD2, 6 bases. This CDR3 spans 14 amino acids. V lost 5 bases to trimming and J lost 1 base, with 9 bases between them. Per the germline V gene, CDR1 is MNHEY and CDR2 is SMNVEV (reference sequence).

The V gene is TRBV28, the J gene TRBJ2-7, with D maybe TRBD2 (7 bases). Germline V gives CDR1 MDHEN, CDR2 SYDVKM. This CDR3 is 14 amino acids long. Trimming shortened V by 6 bases and J by 3 bases, and 15 bases separated the two germline ends. CDR3 DNA sequence: TGTGCCAGCAGCTGGAGGGGGGGGAACTACGAGCAGTACTTC. As protein: CASSWRGGNYEQYF.

This clone appeared a single time. The chain is built from TRBV18 and TRBJ2-3; TRBD1 is a possible D gene (5 bases). Looked up from germline, CDR1 is KGHSH and CDR2 is LQKENI. V dropped 0 bases and J dropped 5 bases, with 18 bases sitting between them. The length of the CDR3 is 17 residues. The CDR3 nucleotides read TGTGCCAGCTCACCACCCGTTATGGACACCTCAGAAGATACGCAGTATTTT. Translation: CASSPPVMDTSEDTQYF. The whole variable domain, remainder taken from reference TRBV18 and TRBJ2-3, is NAGVMQNPRHLVRRRGQEARLRCSPMKGHSHVYWYRQLPEEGLKFMVYLQKENIIDESGMPKERFSAEFPKEGPSILRIQQVVRGDSAAYFCASSPPVMDTSEDTQYFGPGTRLTVL.

This clone is a singleton in its sample. This chain joins TRBV28 and TRBJ1-5; 9 nucleotides agree with TRBD1. From germline, CDR1 is MDHEN and CDR2 SYDVKM. V lost 5 bases, J lost 6 bases, and 11 bases stayed unmatched. CDR3 length equals 16 residues. CDR3 DNA: TGTGCCAGCAGTCACCGACAGGGGGGTTTCAGTCAGCCCCAGCATTTT. Its protein product is CASSHRQGGFSQPQHF.

This chain connects TRBV15 to TRBJ2-3, with TRBD1 matching over 8 bases. V shed 3 bases and J 4 bases; nucleotides not matched to a gene: 9. Germline-derived CDR1 and CDR2 are LNHNV and YYDKDF (reference sequence). CDR3 size: 16 residues. The CDR3 bases are TGTGCCACCAGCAGGATGACAGGGGTTGACGCAGATACGCAGTATTTT. Residues: CATSRMTGVDADTQYF. Full variable domain (missing parts from reference TRBV15 and TRBJ2-3): DAMVIQNPRYQVTQFGKPVTLSCSQTLNHNVMYWYQQKSSQAPKLLFHYYDKDFNNEADTPDNFQSRRPNTSFCFLDIRSPGLGDTAMYLCATSRMTGVDADTQYFGPGTRLTVL.

The CDR3 DNA reads TGTGCCAGTAGTATCGTCGGTGGAGGGGACTACGAGCAGTACTTC. This translates into CASSIVGGGDYEQYF. This chain links TRBV19 with TRBJ2-7, with a possible D match to TRBD2 (6 bases). Trimming stripped 3 bases from V and 3 bases from J, with 15 bases between. Looked up from germline, CDR1 is LNHDA and CDR2 is SQIVND (reference sequence). This CDR3 is built from 15 residues.

The chain recombines TRBV6-5 with TRBJ1-1; maybe TRBD1 (5 bases). Between the trimmed V and J ends, which lost 2 bases and 4 bases, there was a span of 14 bases. This CDR3 contains 15 residues. CDR1 is MNHEY, CDR2 SVGAGI, per germline. In nucleotides, the CDR3 is TGTGCCAGCAGTTACGGGGGAGTCTGGGGCACTGAAGCTTTCTTT. It is translated as CASSYGGVWGTEAFF.

This sequence joins TRBV30 and TRBJ1-6; the D is unclear. Looked up from germline, CDR1 is GTSNPN and CDR2 is SVGIG (reference sequence). The CDR3 has 14 residues. Deletions cut 4 bases from V and 5 bases from J, with 12 bases between. CDR3 sequence (DNA): TGTGCCTGGACTCACCGGGAGGATAATTCACCCCTCCACTTT. The encoded protein is CAWTHREDNSPLHF.

V usage is TRBV11-2 and J usage is TRBJ2-7; D not resolved. Trimming stripped 6 bases from V and 5 bases from J, with 5 bases between. The CDR3 spans 10 residues. Germline CDR1 is SGHAT and CDR2 is FQNNGV. For the CDR3, the DNA is TGTGCCAGCAGGGCCGACGAGCAGTACTTC. Its protein product is CASRADEQYF. The full variable domain, rest sourced from reference TRBV11-2 and TRBJ2-7, is EAGVAQSPRYKIIEKRQSVAFWCNPISGHATLYWYQQILGQGPKLLIQFQNNGVVDDSQLPKDRFSAERLKGVDSTLKIQPAKLEDSAVYLCASRADEQYFGPGTRLTVT.

In regard to this clone: The sample contains more than one DNA sequence encoding this CDR3. V usage is TRBV28 and J usage is TRBJ1-1; no reliable D call. V lost 5 bases and J lost 0, with 7 bases in between. Germline V gives CDR1 MDHEN, CDR2 SYDVKM. CDR3 size: 13 residues. The CDR3 here is CASSLTVNTEAFF. For the CDR3, the DNA is TGTGCCAGCAGTCTTACAGTGAACACTGAAGCTTTCTTT.

V gene TRBV28 combines with J gene TRBJ2-3; TRBD1 aligns across 7 bases. The CDR3 loop spans 17 amino acids. V gave up 5 bases and J gave up 2 bases; unmatched junction bases: 13. CDR1 is MDHEN and CDR2 is SYDVKM in the germline V gene. The CDR3 DNA is TGTGCCAGCAGTATGACAGGGCTAAGGAGATCCACAGATACGCAGTATTTT. Protein sequence: CASSMTGLRRSTDTQYF.

CDR3 protein: CASSLAPTHEQYF. CDR3 nucleotide sequence: TGTGCCAGCAGCTTAGCCCCGACACACGAGCAGTACTTC. This chain connects TRBV11-2 to TRBJ2-7; D unresolved. The CDR3 length is 13 residues. CDR1 and CDR2 (germline): SGHAT, FQNNGV. Deletions cut 1 base from V and 5 bases from J, with 9 bases between.

V and J are TRBV15 and TRBJ2-7; 14 bases are a match to TRBD2. CDR1 and CDR2 from the germline V gene are LNHNV and YYDKDF (reference sequence). CDR3 length: 17 amino acids. V shed 1 base, J shed 5 bases, and the junction held 7 bases outside the gene matches. The CDR3 sequence: CATSRGGTSGSRHEQYF. DNA of the CDR3: TGTGCCACCAGCAGAGGGGGGACTAGCGGGAGTAGGCACGAGCAGTACTTC.

V gene TRBV19 combines with J gene TRBJ1-5; D is unresolved. CDR1 and CDR2 from the germline V gene are LNHDA and SQIVND (reference sequence). Trimming cost V 4 bases and J 0 bases, with 10 bases left between them. The CDR3 has 15 amino acids. The CDR3 DNA follows: TGTGCCAGTAGTAACTCGGGGAATAGCAATCAGCCCCAGCATTTT. Protein product: CASSNSGNSNQPQHF.

V is TRBV27 and J is TRBJ2-7; 14 bases align to TRBD2. This CDR3 is 15 amino acids long. The V gene end was trimmed by 10 bases and the J gene end by 3 bases; junction bases not matched to a gene: 8. CDR1 is MNHEY, CDR2 SMNVEV, per germline (reference sequence). This CDR3 is CATSGLAGAGYEQYF. The CDR3 nucleotides read TGTGCCACTTCGGGACTAGCGGGGGCTGGCTACGAGCAGTACTTC.

The chain links TRBV19 to TRBJ1-3; D call uncertain. Germline lookup yields CDR1 LNHDA and CDR2 SQIVND (reference sequence). This CDR3 is 15 amino acids long. The V end lost 1 base, the J end lost 0 bases, and 7 bases lay between the germline ends. The CDR3 protein is CASSIGGLSGNTIYF. As DNA, the CDR3 is TGTGCCAGTAGTATAGGCGGTCTCTCTGGAAACACCATATATTTT.